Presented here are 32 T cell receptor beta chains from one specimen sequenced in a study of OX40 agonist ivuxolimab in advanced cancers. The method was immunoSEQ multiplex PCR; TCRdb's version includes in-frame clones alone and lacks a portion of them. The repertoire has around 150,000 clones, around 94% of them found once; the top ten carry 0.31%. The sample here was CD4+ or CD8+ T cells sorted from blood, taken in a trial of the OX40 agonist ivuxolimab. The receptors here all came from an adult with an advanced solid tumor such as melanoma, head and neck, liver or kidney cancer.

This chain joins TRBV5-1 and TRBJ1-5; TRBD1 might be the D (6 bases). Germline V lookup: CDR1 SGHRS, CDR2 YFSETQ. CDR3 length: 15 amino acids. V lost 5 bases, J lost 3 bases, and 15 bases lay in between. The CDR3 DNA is TGCGCCAGCAGGTCGGAACAGGGCAACAATCAGCCCCAGCATTTT. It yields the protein CASRSEQGNNQPQHF.

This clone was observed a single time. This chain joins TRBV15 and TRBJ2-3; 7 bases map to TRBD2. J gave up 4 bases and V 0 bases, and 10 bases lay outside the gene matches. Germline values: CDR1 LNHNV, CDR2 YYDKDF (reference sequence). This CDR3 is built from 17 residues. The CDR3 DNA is TGTGCCACCAGCAGAGAGAGTCCACTAGCGCGCGCAGATACGCAGTATTTT. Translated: CATSRESPLARADTQYF.

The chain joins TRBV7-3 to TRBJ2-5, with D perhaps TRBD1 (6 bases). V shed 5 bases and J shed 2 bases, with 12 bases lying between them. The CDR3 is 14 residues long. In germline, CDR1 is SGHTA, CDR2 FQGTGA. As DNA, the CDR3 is TGTGCCAGCAGCCCTGGGACACAGCAAGAGACCCAGTACTTC. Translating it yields CASSPGTQQETQYF. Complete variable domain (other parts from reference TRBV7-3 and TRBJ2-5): GAGVSQTPSNKVTEKGKYVELRCDPISGHTALYWYRQSLGQGPEFLIYFQGTGAADDSGLPNDRFFAVRPEGSVSTLKIQRTERGDSAVYLCASSPGTQQETQYFGPGTRLLVL.

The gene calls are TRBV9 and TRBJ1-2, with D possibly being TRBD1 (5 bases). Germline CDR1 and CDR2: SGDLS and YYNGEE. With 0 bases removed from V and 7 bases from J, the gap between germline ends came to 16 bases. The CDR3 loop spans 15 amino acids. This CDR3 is CASSVVLGGAGGYTF. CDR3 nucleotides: TGTGCCAGCAGCGTAGTGCTAGGAGGGGCAGGTGGCTACACCTTC.

CDR3 residues: CATSRGPSEETQYF. The DNA for the CDR3 is TGTGCCACCAGCAGAGGACCGTCTGAAGAGACCCAGTACTTC. The chain joins TRBV15 to TRBJ2-5, with D unclear. V lost 1 base to trimming and J lost 3 bases, with 9 bases between them. The CDR3 totals 14 residues. Per germline, CDR1 LNHNV and CDR2 YYDKDF (reference sequence).

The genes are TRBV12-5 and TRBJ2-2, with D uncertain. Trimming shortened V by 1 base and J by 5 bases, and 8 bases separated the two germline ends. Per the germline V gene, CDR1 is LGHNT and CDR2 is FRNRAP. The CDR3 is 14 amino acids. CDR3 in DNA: TGTGCTAGTGGTTTGGGGCCTGGAACCGGGGAGCTGTTTTTT. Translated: CASGLGPGTGELFF.

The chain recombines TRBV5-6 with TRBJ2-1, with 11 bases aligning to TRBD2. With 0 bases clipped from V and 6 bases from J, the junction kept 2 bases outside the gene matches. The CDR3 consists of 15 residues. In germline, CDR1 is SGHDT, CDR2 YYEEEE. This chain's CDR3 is CASSLVTSGVNEQFF. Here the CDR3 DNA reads TGTGCCAGCAGCTTGGTGACTAGCGGGGTCAATGAGCAGTTCTTC.

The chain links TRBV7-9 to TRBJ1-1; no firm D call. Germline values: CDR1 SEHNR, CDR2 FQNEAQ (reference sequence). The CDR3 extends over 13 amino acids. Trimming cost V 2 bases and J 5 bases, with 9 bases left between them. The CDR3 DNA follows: TGTGCCAGCAGCTTAACGAGGATGACTGAAGCTTTCTTT. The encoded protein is CASSLTRMTEAFF.

CDR3 coding DNA: TGCGCCAGCAGCCAGGGACTAGCGGGGGGGAAGGACACCGGGGAGCTGTTTTTT. Protein sequence: CASSQGLAGGKDTGELFF. This chain uses TRBV4-1 with TRBJ2-2; 16 bases fit TRBD2. CDR1 is MGHRA and CDR2 is YSYEKL in the germline V gene. V lost 3 bases and J lost 3; bases outside the gene matches: 4. This CDR3 is built from 18 residues.

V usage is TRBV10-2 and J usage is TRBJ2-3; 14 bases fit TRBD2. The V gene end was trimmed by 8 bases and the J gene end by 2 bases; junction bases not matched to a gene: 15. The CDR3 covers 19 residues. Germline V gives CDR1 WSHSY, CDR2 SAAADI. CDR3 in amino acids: CASLDPGLAGVKVTDTQYF. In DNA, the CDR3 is TGCGCCAGCCTTGACCCGGGACTAGCGGGGGTTAAAGTCACAGATACGCAGTATTTT.

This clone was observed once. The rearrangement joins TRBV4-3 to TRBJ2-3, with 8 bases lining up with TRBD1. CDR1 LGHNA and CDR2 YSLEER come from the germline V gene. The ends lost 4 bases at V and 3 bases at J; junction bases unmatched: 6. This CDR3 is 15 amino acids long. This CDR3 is CASSRTGQGTDTQYF. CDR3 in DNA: TGCGCCAGCAGCCGAACCGGACAGGGAACAGATACGCAGTATTTT.

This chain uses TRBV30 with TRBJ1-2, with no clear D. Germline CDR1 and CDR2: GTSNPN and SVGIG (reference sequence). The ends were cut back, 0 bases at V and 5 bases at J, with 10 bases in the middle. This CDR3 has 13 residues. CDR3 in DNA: TGTGCCTGGAGTGTACGCGGCGTTTATGGCTACACCTTC. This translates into CAWSVRGVYGYTF.

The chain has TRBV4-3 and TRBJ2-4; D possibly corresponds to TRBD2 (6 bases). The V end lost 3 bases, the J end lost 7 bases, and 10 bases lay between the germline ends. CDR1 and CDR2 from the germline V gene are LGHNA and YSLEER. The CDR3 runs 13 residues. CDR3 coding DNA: TGCGCCAGCAGCCATGCGGGACGGAACATTCAGTACTTC. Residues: CASSHAGRNIQYF.

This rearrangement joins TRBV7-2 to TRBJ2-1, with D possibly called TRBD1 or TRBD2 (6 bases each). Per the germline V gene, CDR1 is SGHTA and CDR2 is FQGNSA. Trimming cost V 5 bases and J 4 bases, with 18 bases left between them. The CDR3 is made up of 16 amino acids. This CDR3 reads CASSPGPQGGYNEQFF. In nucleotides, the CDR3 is TGTGCCAGCAGCCCAGGACCCCAAGGGGGGTACAATGAGCAGTTCTTC.

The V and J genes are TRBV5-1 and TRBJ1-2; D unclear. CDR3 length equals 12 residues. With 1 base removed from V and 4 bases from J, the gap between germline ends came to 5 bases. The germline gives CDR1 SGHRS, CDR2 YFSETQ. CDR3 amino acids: CASSLQGYGYTF. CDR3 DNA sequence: TGCGCCAGCAGCTTGCAAGGCTATGGCTACACCTTC.

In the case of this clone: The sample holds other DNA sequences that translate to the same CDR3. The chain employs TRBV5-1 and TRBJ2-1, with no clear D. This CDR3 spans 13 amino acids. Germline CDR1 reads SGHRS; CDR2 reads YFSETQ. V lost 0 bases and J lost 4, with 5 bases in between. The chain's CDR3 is CASSLDPYNEQFF. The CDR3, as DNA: TGCGCCAGCAGCTTGGATCCGTACAATGAGCAGTTCTTC.

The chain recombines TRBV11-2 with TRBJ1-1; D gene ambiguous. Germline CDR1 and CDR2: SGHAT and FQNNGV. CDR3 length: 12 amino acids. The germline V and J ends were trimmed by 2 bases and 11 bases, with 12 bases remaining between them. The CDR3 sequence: CASSLRSETAFF. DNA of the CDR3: TGTGCCAGCAGCTTAAGGTCTGAGACGGCTTTCTTT. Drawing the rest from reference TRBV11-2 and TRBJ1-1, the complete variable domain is EAGVAQSPRYKIIEKRQSVAFWCNPISGHATLYWYQQILGQGPKLLIQFQNNGVVDDSQLPKDRFSAERLKGVDSTLKIQPAKLEDSAVYLCASSLRSETAFFGQGTRLTVV.

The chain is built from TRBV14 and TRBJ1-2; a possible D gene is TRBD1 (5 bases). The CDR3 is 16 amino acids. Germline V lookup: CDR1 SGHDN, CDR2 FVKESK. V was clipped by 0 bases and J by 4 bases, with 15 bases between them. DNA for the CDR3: TGTGCCAGCAGCCAAGAGGGAAAGGGACGGACCTATGGCTACACCTTC. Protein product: CASSQEGKGRTYGYTF.

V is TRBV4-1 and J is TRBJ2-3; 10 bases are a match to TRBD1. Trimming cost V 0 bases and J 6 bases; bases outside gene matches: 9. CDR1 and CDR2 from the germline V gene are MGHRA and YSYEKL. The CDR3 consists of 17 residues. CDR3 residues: CASSQERQGAVRDTQYF. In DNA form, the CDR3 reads TGCGCCAGCAGCCAAGAGAGACAGGGGGCGGTCAGGGATACGCAGTATTTT.

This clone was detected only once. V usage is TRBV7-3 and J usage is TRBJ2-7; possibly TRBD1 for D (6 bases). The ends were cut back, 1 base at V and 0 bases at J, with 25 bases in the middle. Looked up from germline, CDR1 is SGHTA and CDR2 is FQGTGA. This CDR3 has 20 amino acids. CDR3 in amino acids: CASSLSPWQGRASSSYEQYF. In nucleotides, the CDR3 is TGTGCCAGCAGCTTAAGCCCCTGGCAGGGGCGCGCTAGTAGCTCCTACGAGCAGTACTTC.

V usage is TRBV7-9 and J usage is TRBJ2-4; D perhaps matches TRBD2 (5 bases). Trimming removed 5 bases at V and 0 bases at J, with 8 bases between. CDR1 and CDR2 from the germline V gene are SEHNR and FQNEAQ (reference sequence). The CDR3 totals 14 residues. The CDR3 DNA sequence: TGTGCCAGCAGCAGGGAGTTAGCCAAAAACATTCAGTACTTC. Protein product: CASSRELAKNIQYF.

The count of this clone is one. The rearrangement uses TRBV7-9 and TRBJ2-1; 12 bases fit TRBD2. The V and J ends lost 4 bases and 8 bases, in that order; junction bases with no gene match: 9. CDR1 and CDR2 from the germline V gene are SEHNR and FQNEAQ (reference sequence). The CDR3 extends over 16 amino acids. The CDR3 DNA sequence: TGTGCCAGCAGCTCACTCCGGACTAGCGGGGACGATGAGCAGTTCTTC. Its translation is CASSSLRTSGDDEQFF.

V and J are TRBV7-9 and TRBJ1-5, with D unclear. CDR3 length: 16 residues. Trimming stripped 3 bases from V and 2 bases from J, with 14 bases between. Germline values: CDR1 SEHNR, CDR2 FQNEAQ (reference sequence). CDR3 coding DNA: TGTGCCAGCAGCTTCCATGGGAGCGGGGGCAATCAGCCCCAGCATTTT. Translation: CASSFHGSGGNQPQHF.

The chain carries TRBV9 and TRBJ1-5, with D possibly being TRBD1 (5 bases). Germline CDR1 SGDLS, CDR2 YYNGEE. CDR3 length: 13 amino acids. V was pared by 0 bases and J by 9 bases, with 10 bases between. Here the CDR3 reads CASSVGGDRPQHF. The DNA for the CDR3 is TGTGCCAGCAGCGTAGGGGGGGATCGGCCCCAGCATTTT.

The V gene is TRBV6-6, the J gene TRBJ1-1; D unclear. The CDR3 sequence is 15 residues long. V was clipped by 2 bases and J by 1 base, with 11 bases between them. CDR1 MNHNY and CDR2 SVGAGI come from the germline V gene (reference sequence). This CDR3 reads CASSYPQQPNTEAFF. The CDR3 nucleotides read TGTGCCAGCAGTTACCCCCAACAGCCGAACACTGAAGCTTTCTTT.

As DNA, the CDR3 is TGTGCCAGCAGTTTGAGACAGTATAGCAATCAGCCCCAGCATTTT. Translating gives CASSLRQYSNQPQHF. This chain connects TRBV27 to TRBJ1-5; TRBD1 might be the D (5 bases). Trimming left V 3 bases short and J 0 bases short, with 9 bases between. The CDR3 is 15 amino acids. CDR1 and CDR2 from the germline V gene are MNHEY and SMNVEV (reference sequence).

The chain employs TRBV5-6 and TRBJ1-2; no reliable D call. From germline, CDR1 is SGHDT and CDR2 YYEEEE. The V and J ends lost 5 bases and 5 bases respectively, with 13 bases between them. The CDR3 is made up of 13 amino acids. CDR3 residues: CASSMGRPYGYTF. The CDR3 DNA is TGTGCCAGCAGTATGGGCCGCCCTTATGGCTACACCTTC.

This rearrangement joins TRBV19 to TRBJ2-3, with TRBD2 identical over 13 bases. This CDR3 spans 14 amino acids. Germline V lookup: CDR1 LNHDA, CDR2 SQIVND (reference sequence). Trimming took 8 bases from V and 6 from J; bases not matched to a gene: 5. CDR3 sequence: CASRTSGSFDTQYF. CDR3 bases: TGTGCCAGTCGGACTAGCGGGAGTTTTGATACGCAGTATTTT.

DNA of the CDR3: TGCAGCGTCAGGGACGGACGATCCTACGAGCAGTACTTC. Protein sequence: CSVRDGRSYEQYF. V usage is TRBV29-1 and J usage is TRBJ2-7; D is perhaps TRBD1 or TRBD2 (5 bases each). The CDR3 loop spans 13 amino acids. Germline CDR1 reads SQVTM; CDR2 reads ANQGSEA. Trimming pared 6 bases from V and 1 base from J, leaving 13 bases between.

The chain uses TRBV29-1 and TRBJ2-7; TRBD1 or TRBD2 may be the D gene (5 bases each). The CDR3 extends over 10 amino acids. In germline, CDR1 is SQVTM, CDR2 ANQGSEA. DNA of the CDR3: TGCAGGGGGCAGGAGGACGAGCAGTACTTC. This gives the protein CRGQEDEQYF.

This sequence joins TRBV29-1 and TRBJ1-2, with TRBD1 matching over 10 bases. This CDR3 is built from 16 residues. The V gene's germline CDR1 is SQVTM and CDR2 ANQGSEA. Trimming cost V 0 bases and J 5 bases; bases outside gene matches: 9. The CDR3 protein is CSVEDQRDRGPYGYTF. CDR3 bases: TGCAGCGTTGAAGATCAAAGGGACAGGGGTCCATATGGCTACACCTTC.

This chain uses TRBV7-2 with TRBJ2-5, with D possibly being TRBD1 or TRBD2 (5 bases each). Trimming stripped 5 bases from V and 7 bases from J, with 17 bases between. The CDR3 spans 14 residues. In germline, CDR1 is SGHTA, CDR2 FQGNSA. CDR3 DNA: TGTGCCAGCAGCGCACCCGGGGCCACTAGGACCCAGTACTTC. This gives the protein CASSAPGATRTQYF.